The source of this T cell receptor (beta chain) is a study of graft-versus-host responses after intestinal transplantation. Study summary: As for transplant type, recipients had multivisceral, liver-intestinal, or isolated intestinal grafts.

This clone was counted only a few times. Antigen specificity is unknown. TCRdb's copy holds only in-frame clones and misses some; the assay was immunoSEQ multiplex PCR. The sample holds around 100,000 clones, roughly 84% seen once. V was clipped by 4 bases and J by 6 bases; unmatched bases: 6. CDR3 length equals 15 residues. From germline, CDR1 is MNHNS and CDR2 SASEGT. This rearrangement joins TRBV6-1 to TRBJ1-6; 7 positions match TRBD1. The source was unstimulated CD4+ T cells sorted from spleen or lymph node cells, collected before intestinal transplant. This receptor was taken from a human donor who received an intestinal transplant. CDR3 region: CASSARQGGNSPLHF. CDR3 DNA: TGTGCCAGCAGTGCAAGACAGGGCGGTAATTCACCCCTCCACTTT.